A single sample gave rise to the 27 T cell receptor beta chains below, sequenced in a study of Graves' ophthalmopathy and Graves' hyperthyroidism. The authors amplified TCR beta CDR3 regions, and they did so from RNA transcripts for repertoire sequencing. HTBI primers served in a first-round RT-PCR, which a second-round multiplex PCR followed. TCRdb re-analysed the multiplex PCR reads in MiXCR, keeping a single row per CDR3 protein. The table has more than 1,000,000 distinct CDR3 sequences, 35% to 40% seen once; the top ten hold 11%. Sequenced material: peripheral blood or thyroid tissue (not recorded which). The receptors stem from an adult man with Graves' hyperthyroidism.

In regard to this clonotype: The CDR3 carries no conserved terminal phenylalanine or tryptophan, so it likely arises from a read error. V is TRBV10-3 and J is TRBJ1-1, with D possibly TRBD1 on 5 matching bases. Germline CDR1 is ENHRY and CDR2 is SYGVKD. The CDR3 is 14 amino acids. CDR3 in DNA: TGTGCCACCAGTGACAGTCCGGTGGGCGCTGAAGCTTTCTCT. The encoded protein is CATSDSPVGAEAFS.

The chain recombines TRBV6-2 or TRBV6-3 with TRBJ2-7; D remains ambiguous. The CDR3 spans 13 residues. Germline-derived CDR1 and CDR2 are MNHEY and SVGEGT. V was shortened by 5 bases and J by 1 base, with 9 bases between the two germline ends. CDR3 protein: CASSTQTSYEQYF. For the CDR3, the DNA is TGTGCCAGCAGTACACAGACGTCCTACGAGCAGTACTTC.

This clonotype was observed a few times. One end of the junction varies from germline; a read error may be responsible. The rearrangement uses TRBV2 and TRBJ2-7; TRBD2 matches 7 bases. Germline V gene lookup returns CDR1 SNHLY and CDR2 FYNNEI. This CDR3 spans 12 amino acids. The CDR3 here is CASSGGIAGVAF. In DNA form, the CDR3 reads TGTGCCAGCAGTGGCGGGATTGCGGGAGTAGCCTTC.

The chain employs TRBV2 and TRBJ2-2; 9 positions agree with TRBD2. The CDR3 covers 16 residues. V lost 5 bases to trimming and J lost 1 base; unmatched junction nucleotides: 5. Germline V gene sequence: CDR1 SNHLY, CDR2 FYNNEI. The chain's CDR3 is CASSLGAGGNTGELFF. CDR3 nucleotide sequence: TGTGCCAGCAGTTTAGGAGCGGGGGGGAACACCGGGGAGCTGTTTTTT. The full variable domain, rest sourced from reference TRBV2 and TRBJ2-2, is EPEVTQTPSHQVTQMGQEVILRCVPISNHLYFYWYRQILGQKVEFLVSFYNNEISEKSEIFDDQFSVERPDGSNFTLKIRSTKLEDSAMYFCASSLGAGGNTGELFFGEGSRLTVL.

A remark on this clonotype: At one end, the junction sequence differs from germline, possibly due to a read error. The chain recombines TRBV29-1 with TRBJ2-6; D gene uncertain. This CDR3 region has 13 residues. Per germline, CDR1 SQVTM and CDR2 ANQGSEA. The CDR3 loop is CSVETGRVDTEAF. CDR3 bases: TGCAGCGTTGAAACCGGACGCGTCGACACTGAAGCTTTC.

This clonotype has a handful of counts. CDR3 sequence: CASRATGESTNEKLFF. DNA for the CDR3: TGTGCCAGCAGGGCTACAGGGGAGTCTACTAATGAAAAACTGTTTTTT. The chain couples TRBV6-5 to TRBJ1-4, with TRBD1 matching over 7 bases. From germline, CDR1 is MNHEY and CDR2 SVGAGI. V was clipped by 6 bases and J by 2 bases; unmatched bases: 9. CDR3 size: 16 residues.

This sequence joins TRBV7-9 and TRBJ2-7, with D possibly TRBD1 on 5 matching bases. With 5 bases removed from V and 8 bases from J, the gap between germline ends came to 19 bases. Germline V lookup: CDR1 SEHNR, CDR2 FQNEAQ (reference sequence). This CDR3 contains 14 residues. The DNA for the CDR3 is TGTGCCAGCAGCAAAGACCCACAGGTAAGTCAGCAGTACTTC. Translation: CASSKDPQVSQQYF.

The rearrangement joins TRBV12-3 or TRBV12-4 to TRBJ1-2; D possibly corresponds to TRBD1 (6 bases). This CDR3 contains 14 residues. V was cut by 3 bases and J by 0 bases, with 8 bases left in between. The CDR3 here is CASSLNRANYGYTF. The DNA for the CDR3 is TGTGCCAGCAGTTTGAACAGGGCTAACTATGGCTACACCTTC.

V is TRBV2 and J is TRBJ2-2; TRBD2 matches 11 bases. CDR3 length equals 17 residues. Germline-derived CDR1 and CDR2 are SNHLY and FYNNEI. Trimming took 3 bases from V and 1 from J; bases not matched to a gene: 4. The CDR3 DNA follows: TGTGCCAGCAGTGACGGGACTAGCGGTCGGAACACCGGGGAGCTGTTTTTT. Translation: CASSDGTSGRNTGELFF.

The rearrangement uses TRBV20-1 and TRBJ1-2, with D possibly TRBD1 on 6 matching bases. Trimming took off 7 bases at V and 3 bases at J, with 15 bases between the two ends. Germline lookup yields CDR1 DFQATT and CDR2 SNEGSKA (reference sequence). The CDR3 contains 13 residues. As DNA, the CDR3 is TGCAGTGATCCCAGGGGCGAGGACTATGGCTACACCTTC. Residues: CSDPRGEDYGYTF.

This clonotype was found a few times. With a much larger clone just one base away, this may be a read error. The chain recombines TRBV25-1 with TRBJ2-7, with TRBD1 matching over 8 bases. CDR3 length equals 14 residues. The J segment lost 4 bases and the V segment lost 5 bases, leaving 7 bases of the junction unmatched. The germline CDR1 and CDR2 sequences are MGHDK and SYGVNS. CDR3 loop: CASSITGGAYEQYF. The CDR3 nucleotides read TGTGCCAGCAGTATAACAGGGGGAGCGTACGAGCAGTACTTC.

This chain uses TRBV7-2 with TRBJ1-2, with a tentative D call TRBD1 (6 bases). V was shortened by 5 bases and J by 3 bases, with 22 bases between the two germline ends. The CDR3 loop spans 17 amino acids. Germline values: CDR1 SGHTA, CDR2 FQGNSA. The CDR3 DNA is TGTGCCAGCAGCCAAACCACCGGGACAAGGGGGGACTATGGCTACACCTTC. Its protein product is CASSQTTGTRGDYGYTF.

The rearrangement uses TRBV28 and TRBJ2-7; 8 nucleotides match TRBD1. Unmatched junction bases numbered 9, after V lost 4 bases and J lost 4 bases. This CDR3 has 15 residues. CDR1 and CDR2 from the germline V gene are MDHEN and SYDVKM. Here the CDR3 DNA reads TGTGCCAGCAGTTATTGGGGCAGGGGGCTATACGAGCAGTACTTC. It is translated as CASSYWGRGLYEQYF.

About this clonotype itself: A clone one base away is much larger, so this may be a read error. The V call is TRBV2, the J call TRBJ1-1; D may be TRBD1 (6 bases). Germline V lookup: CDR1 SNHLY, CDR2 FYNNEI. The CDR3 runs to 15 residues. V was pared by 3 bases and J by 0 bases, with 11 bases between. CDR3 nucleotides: TGTGCCAGCAGTGACCCGGGGGGCCTGAACACTGAAGCTTTCTTT. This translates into CASSDPGGLNTEAFF. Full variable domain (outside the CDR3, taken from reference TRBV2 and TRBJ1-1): EPEVTQTPSHQVTQMGQEVILRCVPISNHLYFYWYRQILGQKVEFLVSFYNNEISEKSEIFDDQFSVERPDGSNFTLKIRSTKLEDSAMYFCASSDPGGLNTEAFFGQGTRLTVV.

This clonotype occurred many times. The CDR3 DNA sequence: TGTGCCAGCAACCCGGGACAGGGCCGCTCGGATGGCTACACCTTC. It is translated as CASNPGQGRSDGYTF. V is TRBV7-9 and J is TRBJ1-2; 9 bases line up with TRBD1. The ends lost 7 bases at V and 6 bases at J; junction bases unmatched: 12. Germline CDR1 is SEHNR and CDR2 is FQNEAQ (reference sequence). The CDR3 contains 15 residues.

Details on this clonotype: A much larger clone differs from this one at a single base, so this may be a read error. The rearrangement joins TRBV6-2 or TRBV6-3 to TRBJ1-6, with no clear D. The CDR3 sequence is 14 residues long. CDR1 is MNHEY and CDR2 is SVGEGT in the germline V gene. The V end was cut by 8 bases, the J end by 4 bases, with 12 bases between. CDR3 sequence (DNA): TGTGCCAGCCGCCCTGGGCCGTATAATTCACCCCTCCACTTT. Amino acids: CASRPGPYNSPLHF.

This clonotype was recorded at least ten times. CDR3 DNA: TGTGCCAGCAGTGAATGGGGACCTCGAAACACCATATATTTT. This encodes CASSEWGPRNTIYF. This chain uses TRBV25-1 with TRBJ1-3; possibly TRBD1 for D (5 bases). The CDR3 length is 14 residues. The V end was cut by 1 base, the J end by 5 bases, with 9 bases between. Germline values: CDR1 MGHDK, CDR2 SYGVNS.

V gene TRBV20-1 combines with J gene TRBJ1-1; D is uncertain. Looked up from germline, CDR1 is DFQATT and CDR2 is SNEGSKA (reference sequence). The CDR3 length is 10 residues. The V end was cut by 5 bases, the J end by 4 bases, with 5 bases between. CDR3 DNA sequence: TGCAGTGCTGGGAGCACTGAAGCTTTCTTT. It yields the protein CSAGSTEAFF.

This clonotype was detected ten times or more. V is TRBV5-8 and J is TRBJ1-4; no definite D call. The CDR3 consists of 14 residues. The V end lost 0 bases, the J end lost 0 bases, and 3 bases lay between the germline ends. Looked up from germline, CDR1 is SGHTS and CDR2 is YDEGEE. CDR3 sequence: CASSLAPTNEKLFF. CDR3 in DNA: TGTGCCAGCAGCTTGGCTCCAACTAATGAAAAACTGTTTTTT.

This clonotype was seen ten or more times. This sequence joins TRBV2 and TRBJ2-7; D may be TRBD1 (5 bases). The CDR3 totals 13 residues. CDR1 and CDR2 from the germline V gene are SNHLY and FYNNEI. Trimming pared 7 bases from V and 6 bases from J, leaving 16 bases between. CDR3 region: CASTDQGRSEQYF. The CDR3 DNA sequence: TGTGCCAGCACCGACCAGGGTCGGAGCGAGCAGTACTTC.

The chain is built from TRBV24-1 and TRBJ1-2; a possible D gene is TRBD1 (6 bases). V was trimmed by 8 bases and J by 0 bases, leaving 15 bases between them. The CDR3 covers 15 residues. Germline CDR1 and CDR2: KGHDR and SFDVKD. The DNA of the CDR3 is TGTGCCACCAAGGGGGGCGGGGGGCCTAACTATGGCTACACCTTC. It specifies CATKGGGGPNYGYTF.

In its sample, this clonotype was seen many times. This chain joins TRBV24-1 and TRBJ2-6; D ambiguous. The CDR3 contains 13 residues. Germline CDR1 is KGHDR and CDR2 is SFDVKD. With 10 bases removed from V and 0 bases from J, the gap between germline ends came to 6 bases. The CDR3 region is CATANSGANVLTF. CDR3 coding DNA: TGTGCCACGGCCAACTCTGGGGCCAACGTCCTGACTTTC.

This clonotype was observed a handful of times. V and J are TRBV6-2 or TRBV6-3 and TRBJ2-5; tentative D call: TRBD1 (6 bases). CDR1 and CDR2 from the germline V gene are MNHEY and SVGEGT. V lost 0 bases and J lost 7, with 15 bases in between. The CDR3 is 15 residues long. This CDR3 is CASSYSYRASGTQYF. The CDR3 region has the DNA TGTGCCAGCAGTTACTCCTACAGGGCCTCAGGGACCCAGTACTTC.

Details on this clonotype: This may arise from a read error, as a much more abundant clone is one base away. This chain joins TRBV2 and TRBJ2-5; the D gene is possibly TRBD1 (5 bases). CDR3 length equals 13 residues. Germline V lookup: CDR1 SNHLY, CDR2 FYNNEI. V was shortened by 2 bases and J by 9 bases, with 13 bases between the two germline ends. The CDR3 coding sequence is TGTGCCAGCAGTGAACAGGGCGGTGGGGCCCAGTACTTC. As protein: CASSEQGGGAQYF.

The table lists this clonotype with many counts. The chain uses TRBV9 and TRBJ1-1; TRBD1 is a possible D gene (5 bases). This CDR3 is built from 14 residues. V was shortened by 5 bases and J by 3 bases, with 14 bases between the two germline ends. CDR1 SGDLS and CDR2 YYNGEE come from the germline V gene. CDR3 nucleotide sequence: TGTGCCAGCAGTGAAACCTCGGGGGACACTGAAGCTTTCTTT. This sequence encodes CASSETSGDTEAFF. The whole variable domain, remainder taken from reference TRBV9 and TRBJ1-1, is DSGVTQTPKHLITATGQRVTLRCSPRSGDLSVYWYQQSLDQGLQFLIQYYNGEERAKGNILERFSAQQFPDLHSELNLSSLELGDSALYFCASSETSGDTEAFFGQGTRLTVV.

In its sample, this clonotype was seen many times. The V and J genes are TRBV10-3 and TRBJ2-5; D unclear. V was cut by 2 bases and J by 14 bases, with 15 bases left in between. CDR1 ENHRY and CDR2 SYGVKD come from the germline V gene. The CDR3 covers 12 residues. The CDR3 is CAISEEDVHVYF. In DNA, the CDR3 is TGTGCCATCAGTGAGGAGGACGTTCATGTATACTTC.

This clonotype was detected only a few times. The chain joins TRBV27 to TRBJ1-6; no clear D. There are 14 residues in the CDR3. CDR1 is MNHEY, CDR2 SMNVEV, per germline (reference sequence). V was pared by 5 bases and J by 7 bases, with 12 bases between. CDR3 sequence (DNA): TGTGCCAGCAGTATGACGGGAGAGAATTCACCCCTCCACTTT. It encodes CASSMTGENSPLHF.